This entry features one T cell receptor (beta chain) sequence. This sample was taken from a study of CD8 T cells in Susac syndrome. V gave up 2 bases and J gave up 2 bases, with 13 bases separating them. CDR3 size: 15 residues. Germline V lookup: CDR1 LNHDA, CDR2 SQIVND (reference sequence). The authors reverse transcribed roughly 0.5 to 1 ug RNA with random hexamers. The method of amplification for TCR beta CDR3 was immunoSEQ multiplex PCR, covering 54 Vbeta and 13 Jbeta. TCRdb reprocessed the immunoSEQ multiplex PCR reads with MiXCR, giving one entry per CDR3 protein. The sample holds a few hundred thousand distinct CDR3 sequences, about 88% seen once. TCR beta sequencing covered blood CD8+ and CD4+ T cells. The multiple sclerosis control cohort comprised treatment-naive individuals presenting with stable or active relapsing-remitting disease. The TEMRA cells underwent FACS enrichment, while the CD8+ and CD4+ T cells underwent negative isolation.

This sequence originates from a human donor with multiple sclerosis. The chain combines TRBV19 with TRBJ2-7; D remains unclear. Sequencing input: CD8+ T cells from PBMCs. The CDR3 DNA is TGTGCCAGTAGTATAACATCCAAGAACACCTACGAGCAGTACTTC. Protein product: CASSITSKNTYEQYF.